This T cell receptor (beta chain) was found in a study of OX40 agonist ivuxolimab in advanced cancers. The CDR3 is made up of 15 amino acids. Per the germline V gene, CDR1 is MNHEY and CDR2 is SMNVEV (reference sequence). V shed 9 bases, J shed 5 bases, and the junction held 14 bases outside the gene matches. Libraries were prepared by immunoSEQ multiplex PCR; TCRdb keeps only in-frame clonotypes and omits some of them. Of roughly 80,000 clones in the sample, around four fifths are singletons; the top ten hold roughly 0.76%. The sample in question was CD4+ or CD8+ T cells sorted from blood, obtained in a trial of the OX40 agonist ivuxolimab. The chain couples TRBV27 to TRBJ1-2; 8 nucleotides line up with TRBD1. The TCR was taken from an adult with an advanced solid tumor such as melanoma, head and neck, liver or kidney cancer. The CDR3 DNA reads as TGTGCCAGGCGGACAGGGTTGCTCCCAGGATATGGCTACACCTTC. Its translation is CARRTGLLPGYGYTF.